This paragraph reports one T cell receptor (beta chain). The data stem from a study of blood T cell repertoires in COVID-19. Study as a whole: The samples span acute and convalescent COVID-19 from the United States, Italy and Spain. T cells, B-cell-depleted T cells, or PBMCs provided the cDNA or gDNA that served as material.

This CDR3 spans 14 amino acids. Trimming shortened V by 1 base and J by 6 bases, and 12 bases separated the two germline ends. From germline, CDR1 is LNHNV and CDR2 YYDKDF (reference sequence). Libraries were prepared by immunoSEQ multiplex PCR; TCRdb keeps only in-frame clonotypes and omits some of them. The sample lists tens of thousands of clones, around 90% occurring once. The sequence was obtained from a man in his fifties or sixties with active COVID-19. The V call is TRBV15, the J call TRBJ1-2; perhaps TRBD1 as D (6 bases). The sequenced sample consisted of peripheral blood. The CDR3 region has the DNA TGTGCCACCAGCAGAGGAACAGGGTTAGATGGCTACACCTTC. Protein: CATSRGTGLDGYTF.